This TCR beta chain was recorded in a study of liver allograft versus peripheral blood T cells. Study as a whole: Graft-liver T cell receptor repertoires were compared against recipient peripheral blood repertoires.

TCRdb reprocessed the reads via MiXCR and lists one record per CDR3 protein. Among several thousand distinct CDR3 sequences listed, around 17% were seen once. Comment on this clonotype: Its target is not known.

Study findings and constraints: Peripheral blood reportedly held T cell receptor repertoires that differed from those inside liver allografts.

V was clipped by 5 bases and J by 7 bases; unmatched bases: 19. The germline V gene has CDR1 DFQATT and CDR2 SNEGSKA (reference sequence). The CDR3 contains 16 residues. The TCR comes from a human patient who had a liver transplant. T cells may partly derive from the graft donor. The chain couples TRBV20-1 to TRBJ2-5; 7 nucleotides match TRBD1. The CDR3 DNA sequence: TGCAGTGCTGTCAGACAGGGTGGTTGGCCCCTTGGGACCCAGTACTTC. Protein product: CSAVRQGGWPLGTQYF.